This T cell receptor beta chain comes out of a study of blood T cell repertoires in COVID-19. Overall study: T cells, B-cell-depleted T cells, or PBMCs supplied cDNA or gDNA.

This clone has just a few counts. Data came from immunoSEQ multiplex PCR; TCRdb stores just in-frame clones and leaves some out. The sample holds about 390,000 clones, 80% to 90% seen once. The clonotype originates from a woman aged 60 to 75 with COVID-19, enrolled during active disease. The source material was peripheral blood.

The CDR3 loop is CASSQRDGLSGANVLTF. CDR3 DNA sequence: TGTGCCAGCAGCCAGCGGGACGGGCTCTCTGGGGCCAACGTCCTGACTTTC. This chain connects TRBV3-1 (or the pseudogene TRBV3-2) to TRBJ2-6; maybe TRBD2 (6 bases). This CDR3 region has 17 residues. Germline V gene sequence: CDR1 LGHDT, CDR2 YNNKEL (reference sequence). Trimming took off 3 bases at V and 0 bases at J, with 12 bases between the two ends.